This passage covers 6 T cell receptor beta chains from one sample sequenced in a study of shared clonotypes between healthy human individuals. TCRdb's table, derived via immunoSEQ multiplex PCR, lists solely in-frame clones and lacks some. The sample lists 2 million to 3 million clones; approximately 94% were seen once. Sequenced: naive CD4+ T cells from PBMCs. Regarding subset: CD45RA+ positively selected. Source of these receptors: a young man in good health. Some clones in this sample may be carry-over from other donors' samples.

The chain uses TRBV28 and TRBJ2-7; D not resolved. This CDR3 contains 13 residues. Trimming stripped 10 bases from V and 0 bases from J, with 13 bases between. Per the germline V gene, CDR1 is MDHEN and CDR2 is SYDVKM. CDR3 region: CATSMGGSYEQYF. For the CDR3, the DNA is TGTGCCACTTCTATGGGTGGCTCCTACGAGCAGTACTTC.

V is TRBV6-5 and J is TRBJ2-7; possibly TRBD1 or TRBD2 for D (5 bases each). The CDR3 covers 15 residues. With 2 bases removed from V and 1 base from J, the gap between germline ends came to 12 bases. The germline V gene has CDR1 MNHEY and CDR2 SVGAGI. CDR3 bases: TGTGCCAGCAGTTACGCGAGGGGTTGGTCCTACGAGCAGTACTTC. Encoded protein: CASSYARGWSYEQYF.

Written as DNA, the CDR3 is TGTGCCAGCAGCGCCGCTAGCGGGAGCTACAATGAGCAGTTCTTC. It codes for CASSAASGSYNEQFF. The genes are TRBV6-1 and TRBJ2-1, with 10 bases fitting TRBD2. Losses at the gene ends were 6 bases for V and 3 bases for J; bases not matched to a gene: 5. Germline V gene lookup returns CDR1 MNHNS and CDR2 SASEGT. This CDR3 spans 15 amino acids.

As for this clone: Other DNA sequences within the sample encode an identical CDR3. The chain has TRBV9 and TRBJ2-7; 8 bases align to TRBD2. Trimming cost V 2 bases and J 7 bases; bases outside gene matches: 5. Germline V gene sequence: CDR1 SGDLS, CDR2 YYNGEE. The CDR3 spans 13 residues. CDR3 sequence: CASSVDLAGEQYF. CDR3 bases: TGTGCCAGCAGCGTGGACTTAGCGGGAGAGCAGTACTTC.

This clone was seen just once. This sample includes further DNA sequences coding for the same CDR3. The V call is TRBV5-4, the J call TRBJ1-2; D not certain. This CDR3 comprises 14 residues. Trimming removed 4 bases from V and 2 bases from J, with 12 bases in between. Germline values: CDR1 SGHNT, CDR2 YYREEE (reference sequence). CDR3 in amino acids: CASSTGALNYGYTF. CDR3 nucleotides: TGTGCCAGCAGCACTGGAGCCCTAAACTATGGCTACACCTTC.

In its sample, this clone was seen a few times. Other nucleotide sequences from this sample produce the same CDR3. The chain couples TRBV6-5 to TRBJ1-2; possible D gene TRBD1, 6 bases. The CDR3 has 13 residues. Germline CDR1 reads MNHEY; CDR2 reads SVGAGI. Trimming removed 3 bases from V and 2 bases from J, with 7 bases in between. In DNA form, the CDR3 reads TGTGCCAGCAGTTATGGACAGAACTATGGCTACACCTTC. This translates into CASSYGQNYGYTF.